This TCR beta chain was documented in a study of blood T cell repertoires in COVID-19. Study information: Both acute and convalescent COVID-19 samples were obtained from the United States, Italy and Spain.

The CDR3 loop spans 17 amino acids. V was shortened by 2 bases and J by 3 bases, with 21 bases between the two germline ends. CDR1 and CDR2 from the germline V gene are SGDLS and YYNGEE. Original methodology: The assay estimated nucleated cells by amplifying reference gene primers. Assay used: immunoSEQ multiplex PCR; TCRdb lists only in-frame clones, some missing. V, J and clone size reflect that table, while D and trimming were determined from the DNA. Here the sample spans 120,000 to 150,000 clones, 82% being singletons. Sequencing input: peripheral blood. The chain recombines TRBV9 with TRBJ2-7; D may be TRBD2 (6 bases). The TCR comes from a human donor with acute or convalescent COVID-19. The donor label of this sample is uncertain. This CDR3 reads CASSVSAGTLLSYEQYF. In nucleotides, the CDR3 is TGTGCCAGCAGCGTTAGTGCCGGGACTCTATTAAGCTACGAGCAGTACTTC.